Below, 21 T cell receptor beta chains from the same sample are listed, as sequenced in a study of T cells in women clearing cervical HPV infection. Using immunoSEQ multiplex PCR, the repertoire was profiled, and TCRdb retains in-frame clones only, with some absent. The sample table includes 25,000 to 35,000 clones. Sequencing was performed on blood buffy coat. The receptors come from a woman aged 18 to 75 with a cervical HPV16 infection that either progressed to CIN3+ or cleared (not recorded which).

Comments on this clone: The read finishes 3 residues shy of the CDR3 end, and the germline J gene is used to complete it. The chain has TRBV6-2 or TRBV6-3 and TRBJ2-1, with 8 bases fitting TRBD2. The CDR3 is 16 residues long. V trimming: 5 bases; J trimming: 4 bases; junction bases outside the gene matches: 10. Germline V gene sequence: CDR1 MNHEY, CDR2 SVGEGT. CDR3 sequence: CASSPLWASGYNEQFF. CDR3 DNA, as far as it was read: TGTGCCAGCAGTCCGCTGTGGGCTAGCGGGTACAATGAG.

Note on this clone: The CDR3 end is not reached by the read, which stops 3 residues before it; the germline J gene fills it in. The chain has TRBV20-1 and TRBJ2-1; possibly TRBD1 for D (5 bases). This CDR3 is built from 14 residues. Looked up from germline, CDR1 is DFQATT and CDR2 is SNEGSKA (reference sequence). Trimming cost V 5 bases and J 0 bases, with 11 bases left between them. The chain's CDR3 is CSARHRSSYNEQFF. CDR3 DNA, as far as it was read: TGCAGTGCTCGTCACAGGAGCTCCTACAATGAG.

About this clone itself: The CDR3 goes on 3 residues after the read ends, and that part is filled in from the germline J gene. J is TRBJ1-4 and V is TRBV7-9, with a weak D call TRBD1 (5 bases). Trimming stripped 5 bases from V and 7 bases from J, with 11 bases between. The CDR3 is 13 amino acids. Germline CDR1 and CDR2: SEHNR and FQNEAQ (reference sequence). The sequenced part of the CDR3 DNA is TGTGCCAGCAGCACGCCGGGGGGTGAAAAA. It codes for CASSTPGGEK. The complete CDR3 sequence is CASSTPGGEKLFF.

Points on this clone: The read is 3 residues too short to cover the CDR3 end, so that end is filled in from the germline J gene. V gene TRBV20-1 combines with J gene TRBJ2-7; D gene uncertain. CDR3 length: 14 amino acids. Trimming left V 4 bases short and J 3 bases short, with 16 bases between. Germline V gene lookup returns CDR1 DFQATT and CDR2 SNEGSKA (reference sequence). The sequenced part of the CDR3 DNA is TGCAGTGCTAAAACCACAGAGTCGGACTACGAG. This gives the protein CSAKTTESDYE. The whole CDR3 protein reads CSAKTTESDYEQYF.

Turning to this clone: The CDR3 goes on 3 residues after the read ends, and that part is filled in from the germline J gene. The chain couples TRBV18 to TRBJ1-2; D unclear. The CDR3 consists of 14 residues. Trimming left V 2 bases short and J 5 bases short, with 12 bases between. CDR1 and CDR2 from the germline V gene are KGHSH and LQKENI. CDR3 protein: CASSPSMAEYGYTF. The CDR3 DNA, read in part, is TGTGCCAGCTCACCATCGATGGCGGAATATGGC. Based on the CDR3 plus reference TRBV18 and TRBJ1-2, the full variable domain is NAGVMQNPRHLVRRRGQEARLRCSPMKGHSHVYWYRQLPEEGLKFMVYLQKENIIDESGMPKERFSAEFPKEGPSILRIQQVVRGDSAAYFCASSPSMAEYGYTFGSGTRLTVV.

Turning to this clone: From the germline J gene comes the end of the CDR3, since the read stops 3 residues before it. This chain links TRBV9 with TRBJ1-3; D is possibly TRBD1 (5 bases). CDR1 and CDR2 from the germline V gene are SGDLS and YYNGEE. The V end was cut by 7 bases, the J end by 9 bases, with 8 bases between. The CDR3 is 10 amino acids. The part of the CDR3 DNA that was read is TGTGCCAGCCGGGGGGGCACC. Its protein product is CASRGGT. The whole CDR3 sequence is CASRGGTIYF.

CDR3 DNA (partial): TGTGCCAGCAGTGATAGGGGAGATACG. Translating gives CASSDRGDT. The whole CDR3 is CASSDRGDTQYF. The rearrangement uses TRBV2 and TRBJ2-3, with a possible D match to TRBD1 (5 bases). Read sequence stops 3 residues before the CDR3 end, and the germline J gene provides the missing end. V shed 3 bases and J shed 5 bases, with 6 bases lying between them. Germline CDR1 is SNHLY and CDR2 is FYNNEI. The CDR3 consists of 12 residues.

CDR3 protein: CAISSDRGRYGYTF. The sequenced part of the CDR3 DNA is TGTGCCATCAGCTCGGACAGGGGACGGTATGGC. The V call is TRBV10-3, the J call TRBJ1-2; 9 nucleotides agree with TRBD1. The read halts 3 residues ahead of the CDR3 end, with the missing end drawn from the germline J gene. Germline-derived CDR1 and CDR2 are ENHRY and SYGVKD. Trimming cost V 6 bases and J 5 bases; bases outside gene matches: 7. The CDR3 runs 14 residues.

Note on this clone: Read data end 3 residues before the CDR3 end; the end is taken from the germline J gene. This sequence joins TRBV7-6 and TRBJ2-1; 15 nucleotides line up with TRBD2. From germline, CDR1 is SGHVS and CDR2 FNYEAQ. With 6 bases clipped from V and 8 bases from J, the junction kept 8 bases outside the gene matches. The CDR3 has 16 residues. This chain's CDR3 is CASSSGLAGGRDEQFF. The covered CDR3 bases are TGTGCCAGCAGTTCGGGACTAGCGGGGGGAAGAGATGAG.

About this clone: The DNA ends 3 residues before the CDR3 does, and the rest of the CDR3 is filled in from the germline J gene. The rearrangement links TRBV2 to TRBJ1-1, with 8 bases identical to TRBD1. CDR1 and CDR2 from the germline V gene are SNHLY and FYNNEI. This CDR3 is 15 amino acids long. The trim removed 5 bases at V and 6 bases at J, leaving 11 bases unmatched. CDR3 amino acids: CASSQNSGQGSEAFF. The CDR3 bases that were read are TGTGCCAGCAGTCAGAACTCCGGACAGGGCTCTGAA.

With respect to this clone: The CDR3 extends 3 residues past the end of the read, so its final part is completed from the germline J gene. This rearrangement joins TRBV18 to TRBJ2-3, with no clear D. Trimming cost V 5 bases and J 4 bases, with 13 bases left between them. CDR3 length: 14 residues. In germline, CDR1 is KGHSH, CDR2 LQKENI. The CDR3 loop is CASSRLIKADTQYF. The CDR3 bases that were read are TGTGCCAGCTCAAGACTCATCAAGGCAGATACG.

As to this clone: The read finishes 3 residues shy of the CDR3 end, and the germline J gene is used to complete it. This chain joins TRBV19 and TRBJ2-5; D is possibly TRBD2 (6 bases). The CDR3 contains 14 residues. Trimming removed 3 bases from V and 7 bases from J, with 15 bases in between. Germline V gives CDR1 LNHDA, CDR2 SQIVND (reference sequence). The part of the CDR3 DNA that was read is TGTGCCAGTAGTATCCGGGACTCTCGGCGGACC. It is translated as CASSIRDSRRT. The entire CDR3 sequence reads CASSIRDSRRTQYF. Looking up the rest from reference TRBV19 and TRBJ2-5 gives the full variable domain: DGGITQSPKYLFRKEGQNVTLSCEQNLNHDAMYWYRQDPGQGLRLIYYSQIVNDFQKGDIAEGYSVSREKKESFPLTVTSAQKNPTAFYLCASSIRDSRRTQYFGPGTRLLVL.

Remarks on this clone: The read finishes 3 residues shy of the CDR3 end, and the germline J gene is used to complete it. The chain is built from TRBV7-2 and TRBJ2-1; D may be TRBD1 (6 bases). Germline CDR1 and CDR2: SGHTA and FQGNSA. Trimming shortened V by 8 bases and J by 2 bases, and 13 bases separated the two germline ends. The CDR3 has 14 amino acids. CDR3 residues: CASSWTETYNEQFF. The sequenced part of the CDR3 DNA is TGTGCCAGCTCGTGGACAGAAACCTACAATGAG.

On this clone itself: The observed sequence ends 3 residues before the CDR3 terminus, with the missing tail filled in from the germline J gene. The V and J genes are TRBV7-7 and TRBJ2-3, with TRBD2 matching 8 bases. Germline CDR1 reads SSHAT; CDR2 reads FNYEAQ (reference sequence). The trim removed 3 bases at V and 1 base at J, leaving 3 bases unmatched. The CDR3 length is 15 residues. CDR3 DNA, as far as it was read: TGTGCCAGCAGCTTGTCGGGGGGGCGCACAGATACG. This codes for CASSLSGGRTDT. In full, the CDR3 is CASSLSGGRTDTQYF.

CDR3 DNA (partial): TGTGCCAGCAGCTTAAAGATCTCTAGCGGGGGGAGGGATACG. This translates into CASSLKISSGGRDT. The full CDR3 protein is CASSLKISSGGRDTQYF. This rearrangement joins TRBV7-3 to TRBJ2-3; 11 bases are shared with TRBD2. Coverage ceases 3 residues before the CDR3 finishes, and the germline J gene fills in the end. V lost 1 base, J lost 6 bases, and 9 bases stayed unmatched. Germline CDR1 SGHTA, CDR2 FQGTGA. The CDR3 has 17 residues.

Concerning this clone: The sequence runs out 3 residues before the end of the CDR3; the remainder is reconstructed from the germline J gene. The rearrangement uses TRBV6-1 and TRBJ2-1; possible D gene TRBD1, 5 bases. This CDR3 has 12 residues. Trimming left V 1 base short and J 9 bases short, with 7 bases between. Germline V gene sequence: CDR1 MNHNS, CDR2 SASEGT. CDR3 residues: CASSEGTIEQFF. The CDR3 bases that were read are TGTGCCAGCAGTGAAGGGACAATTGAG.

The CDR3 reads CASSQTGTSMNTEAFF. The DNA read from the CDR3 is TGCGCCAGCAGCCAGACTGGGACATCAATGAACACTGAA. This chain connects TRBV4-1 to TRBJ1-1, with a tentative D call TRBD1 (6 bases). The read terminates 3 residues ahead of where the CDR3 ends, so the germline J gene completes it. The CDR3 spans 16 residues. V lost 3 bases to trimming and J lost 0 bases, with 14 bases between them. Per the germline V gene, CDR1 is MGHRA and CDR2 is YSYEKL.

In regard to this clone: The CDR3 is cut off 3 residues early in the read; its end comes from the germline J gene. J is TRBJ2-2 and V is TRBV7-3; D call uncertain. Germline CDR1 SGHTA, CDR2 FQGTGA. With 2 bases removed from V and 7 bases from J, the gap between germline ends came to 14 bases. This CDR3 contains 15 residues. This CDR3 is CASSLVRAVNGELFF. Partial CDR3 DNA: TGTGCCAGCAGCTTAGTAAGGGCAGTAAACGGGGAG.

Turning to this clone: The read ends 3 residues early relative to the CDR3; the germline J gene fills the gap. V usage is TRBV5-4 and J usage is TRBJ2-2; D is possibly TRBD1 (5 bases). Germline-derived CDR1 and CDR2 are SGHNT and YYREEE (reference sequence). V lost 3 bases and J 5 bases, leaving 11 bases between the germline ends. CDR3 size: 14 residues. The sequenced part of the CDR3 DNA is TGTGCCAGCAGCTCGCAGGGCCAAACCGGGGAG. Translating it yields CASSSQGQTGE. The CDR3 in its entirety is CASSSQGQTGELFF.

A word on this clone: Coverage ceases 3 residues before the CDR3 finishes, and the germline J gene fills in the end. The chain is built from TRBV7-2 and TRBJ1-1, with a weak D call TRBD1 (5 bases). The CDR3 totals 14 residues. Deletions cut 4 bases from V and 5 bases from J, with 14 bases between. Germline V gives CDR1 SGHTA, CDR2 FQGNSA. Partial CDR3 DNA: TGTGCCAGCAGCTGGACTAAGGCAGGGACTGAA. Its translation is CASSWTKAGTE. The full CDR3 protein reads CASSWTKAGTEAFF.

About this clone itself: The read is 3 residues too short to cover the CDR3 end, so that end is filled in from the germline J gene. V and J are TRBV29-1 and TRBJ1-1, with 12 bases identical to TRBD1. The J segment lost 7 bases and the V segment lost 4 bases, leaving 7 bases of the junction unmatched. Germline loops: CDR1 SQVTM, CDR2 ANQGSEA. This CDR3 contains 14 residues. CDR3 protein: CSVAPGTGGGEAFF. The CDR3 bases that were read are TGCAGCGTTGCGCCCGGGACAGGGGGCGGTGAA. The variable domain in full, completed from reference TRBV29-1 and TRBJ1-1, reads SAVISQKPSRDICQRGTSLTIQCQVDSQVTMMFWYRQQPGQSLTLIATANQGSEATYESGFVIDKFPISRPNLTFSTLTVSNMSPEDSSIYLCSVAPGTGGGEAFFGQGTRLTVV.